Listed below are T cell receptor beta chains from one sample, sequenced in a study of blood T cells in healthy people across ages. TCRdb re-called the 5' RACE reads through MiXCR, storing one row per CDR3 protein. The sample contains around 820,000 distinct CDR3 sequences, roughly 25% of which appear only once. The data were also submitted as part of a second study, on T cells of mothers and their children.

The specimen was blood. The receptors were sampled from a boy younger than 18 in good health. The CDR3 runs from the conserved cysteine through the conserved F or W. The order of the fields is clone size, J gene, V gene, CDR3 length, D gene, CDR3 DNA, CDR3 protein. The D gene is left open where the match is weak. A row's size may be missing; if present it is once, few, many or a size class.

clone size: .; J gene: TRBJ2-4; V gene: TRBV28; CDR3 length: 15; D gene: TRBD1; CDR3 DNA: TGTGCCAGCAGTTCCTATCAGACAGGGGTTAACATTCAGTACTTC; CDR3 protein: CASSSYQTGVNIQYF
clone size: .; J gene: TRBJ1-3; V gene: TRBV6-1; CDR3 length: 17; D gene: .; CDR3 DNA: TGTGCCAGCAGCCCTATCGGGGGCGAGAGCTCTGGAAACACCATATATTTT; CDR3 protein: CASSPIGGESSGNTIYF
clone size: few; J gene: TRBJ2-3; V gene: TRBV29-1; CDR3 length: 14; D gene: TRBD2; CDR3 DNA: TGCAGCGTTGGGCGGGAGCCACGCACAGATACGCAGTATTTT; CDR3 protein: CSVGREPRTDTQYF
clone size: few; J gene: TRBJ2-1; V gene: TRBV7-2; CDR3 length: 16; D gene: .; CDR3 DNA: TGTGCCAGCAGCTTAGAGGGCTTGAGCTCCTACAATGAGCAGTTCTTC; CDR3 protein: CASSLEGLSSYNEQFF
clone size: .; J gene: TRBJ2-3; V gene: TRBV6-4; CDR3 length: 16; D gene: TRBD2; CDR3 DNA: TGTGCCAGCAGTGACTCGACTAGCGGGAGCACAGATACGCAGTATTTT; CDR3 protein: CASSDSTSGSTDTQYF
clone size: .; J gene: TRBJ2-1; V gene: TRBV29-1; CDR3 length: 14; D gene: .; CDR3 DNA: TGCAGCGTTGAAGATGTGGAGTCCTACAATGAGCAGTTCTTC; CDR3 protein: CSVEDVESYNEQFF
clone size: .; J gene: TRBJ2-1; V gene: TRBV20-1; CDR3 length: 15; D gene: TRBD1; CDR3 DNA: TGCAGTGCTAGAGATCTTGACAGGGGTCAGGTTGAGCAGTTCTTC; CDR3 protein: CSARDLDRGQVEQFF
clone size: few; J gene: TRBJ2-7; V gene: TRBV27; CDR3 length: 14; D gene: .; CDR3 DNA: TGTGCCAGCAGTTTATATAGTTACTCCTACGAGCAGTACTTC; CDR3 protein: CASSLYSYSYEQYF
clone size: .; J gene: TRBJ2-5; V gene: TRBV9; CDR3 length: 15; D gene: .; CDR3 DNA: TGTGCCAGCAGCGTAGGTATGCCGGACGGGGAGACCCAGTACTTC; CDR3 protein: CASSVGMPDGETQYF
clone size: few; J gene: TRBJ2-5; V gene: TRBV5-5; CDR3 length: 14; D gene: .; CDR3 DNA: TGTGCCAGCAGCTTGTTAAGGGATCGAGAGACCCAGTACTTC; CDR3 protein: CASSLLRDRETQYF
clone size: .; J gene: TRBJ1-5; V gene: TRBV30; CDR3 length: 15; D gene: TRBD1; CDR3 DNA: TGTGCCTGGAGTGTACGGGGGACAGGAGTTCAGCCCCAGCATTTT; CDR3 protein: CAWSVRGTGVQPQHF
clone size: .; J gene: TRBJ2-5; V gene: TRBV5-1; CDR3 length: 15; D gene: .; CDR3 DNA: TGCGCCAGCAGCTTGGCTCCAGTGTACCAAGAGACCCAGTACTTC; CDR3 protein: CASSLAPVYQETQYF
clone size: few; J gene: TRBJ2-2; V gene: TRBV27; CDR3 length: 15; D gene: .; CDR3 DNA: TGTGCCAGCAGTAGGTCGGGAGTGAACACCGGGGAGCTGTTTTTT; CDR3 protein: CASSRSGVNTGELFF
clone size: few; J gene: TRBJ1-4; V gene: TRBV20-1; CDR3 length: 15; D gene: .; CDR3 DNA: TGCAGTGCTAGAGAAGGATTAGCAACTAATGAAAAACTGTTTTTT; CDR3 protein: CSAREGLATNEKLFF
clone size: .; J gene: TRBJ1-4; V gene: TRBV11-2; CDR3 length: 18; D gene: .; CDR3 DNA: TGTGCCAGCAGCTTATTTCCCGGGACGGACAAACCTAATGAAAAACTGTTTTTT; CDR3 protein: CASSLFPGTDKPNEKLFF
clone size: few; J gene: TRBJ1-2; V gene: TRBV10-3; CDR3 length: 13; D gene: .; CDR3 DNA: TGTGCCATCAGTGGGTCGATTAACTATGGCTACACCTTC; CDR3 protein: CAISGSINYGYTF
clone size: .; J gene: TRBJ2-3; V gene: TRBV28; CDR3 length: 15; D gene: TRBD2; CDR3 DNA: TGTGCCAGCAGTAAGACTAGCGGGAGTTTGGATACGCAGTATTTC; CDR3 protein: CASSKTSGSLDTQYF
clone size: once; J gene: TRBJ2-3; V gene: TRBV12-3/TRBV12-4; CDR3 length: 17; D gene: TRBD2; CDR3 DNA: TGTGCCAGCAGTTTTAACCTCCTAGCGGGAGTGGCAGATACGCAGTATTTT; CDR3 protein: CASSFNLLAGVADTQYF
clone size: .; J gene: TRBJ2-1; V gene: TRBV11-3; CDR3 length: 17; D gene: TRBD2; CDR3 DNA: TGTGCCAGCAGCTTAGGCGGACTAGCGGGAGGGGTCAATGAGCAGTTCTTC; CDR3 protein: CASSLGGLAGGVNEQFF
clone size: .; J gene: TRBJ1-1; V gene: TRBV20-1; CDR3 length: 13; D gene: .; CDR3 DNA: TGCAGTGCTAGTCGACGGGTCCGAACTGAAGCTTTCTTT; CDR3 protein: CSASRRVRTEAFF
clone size: .; J gene: TRBJ2-1; V gene: TRBV7-2; CDR3 length: 15; D gene: TRBD2; CDR3 DNA: TGTGCCAGCAGCTCCGAGAGGCGGGAGAACAATGAGCAGTTCTTC; CDR3 protein: CASSSERRENNEQFF
clone size: .; J gene: TRBJ2-5; V gene: TRBV5-1; CDR3 length: 15; D gene: TRBD1; CDR3 DNA: TGCGCCAGCAGCGGGGATGGGACAGTCCAAGAGACCCAGTACTTC; CDR3 protein: CASSGDGTVQETQYF
clone size: .; J gene: TRBJ2-3; V gene: TRBV4-3; CDR3 length: 17; D gene: TRBD2; CDR3 DNA: TGCGCCAGCAGCCAAGGTGGACTAGCGGCCCTCACAGATACGCAGTATTTT; CDR3 protein: CASSQGGLAALTDTQYF
clone size: few; J gene: TRBJ1-5; V gene: TRBV10-3; CDR3 length: 17; D gene: TRBD1; CDR3 DNA: TGTGCCATCAGTGAGTCGAACAGGGGGTATGGCAATCAGCCCCAGCATTTT; CDR3 protein: CAISESNRGYGNQPQHF
clone size: .; J gene: TRBJ2-2; V gene: TRBV4-3; CDR3 length: 18; D gene: TRBD2; CDR3 DNA: TGCGCCAGCAGCCACTCGGTGAGACTAGCGGGGGACACCGGGGAGCTGTTTTTT; CDR3 protein: CASSHSVRLAGDTGELFF
clone size: .; J gene: TRBJ1-4; V gene: TRBV29-1; CDR3 length: 14; D gene: TRBD1; CDR3 DNA: TGCAGCGTACTAAACAGGGGAACTAATGAAAAACTGTTTTTT; CDR3 protein: CSVLNRGTNEKLFF
clone size: few; J gene: TRBJ1-5; V gene: TRBV20-1; CDR3 length: 13; D gene: .; CDR3 DNA: TGCAGTGCTAGACAAAGTAGCAATCAGCCCCAGCATTTT; CDR3 protein: CSARQSSNQPQHF
clone size: .; J gene: TRBJ2-4; V gene: TRBV9; CDR3 length: 19; D gene: TRBD1; CDR3 DNA: TGTGCCAGCAGCCCCCGGGACAGGGATCTGAACCTAGCCAAAAACATTCAGTACTTC; CDR3 protein: CASSPRDRDLNLAKNIQYF
clone size: .; J gene: TRBJ2-5; V gene: TRBV15; CDR3 length: 14; D gene: TRBD2; CDR3 DNA: TGTGCCACCACCGGCGGGGGGGACTCTAAGACCCAGTACTTC; CDR3 protein: CATTGGGDSKTQYF